The 3 T cell receptor beta chains given below trace back to one sample, sequenced in a study of CXCR3-negative and CXCR3-positive naive CD8 T cells. Libraries of TRB cDNA were made by 5' RACE and carried UMIs. TCRdb reanalyzed the 5' RACE reads and collapses them to one entry per CDR3 protein, without DNA. The table for this sample gives approximately 56,000 distinct CDR3 sequences. Sequencing was done on a sample of memory CD8+ T cells from blood. Receptors were obtained from a human donor in good health. Some clones in this sample may be carry-over from other donors' samples.

V gene TRBV18 combines with J gene TRBJ2-2. CDR3 length: 15 amino acids. Germline lookup yields CDR1 KGHSH and CDR2 LQKENI. CDR3 in amino acids: CASSPDRVNTGELFF.

J is TRBJ2-3 and V is TRBV7-6; TCRdb's D call, TRBD1, is unchecked because there is no DNA. CDR3 size: 14 residues. The germline gives CDR1 SGHVS, CDR2 FNYEAQ. CDR3 residues: CASSSRGSTDTQYF. Full variable domain (rest looked up from reference TRBV7-6 and TRBJ2-3): GAGVSQSPRYKVTKRGQDVALRCDPISGHVSLYWYRQALGQGPEFLTYFNYEAQQDKSGLPNDRFSAERPEGSISTLTIQRTEQRDSAMYRCASSSRGSTDTQYFGPGTRLTVL.

The chain recombines TRBV28 with TRBJ2-1. The germline V gene has CDR1 MDHEN and CDR2 SYDVKM. The length of the CDR3 is 17 residues. CDR3 in amino acids: CASSLNLWGSSYNEQFF.